These 6 T cell receptor beta chains were sequenced from one sample in a study of T-cell reconstitution after alpha-beta-depleted transplantation in children. Preparation of the TCRbeta library was carried out with unique molecular identifiers. TCRdb passed the PCR reads through MiXCR, listing each CDR3 protein once. The sample contains approximately 240,000 distinct CDR3 sequences, 7.5% to 10% of which appear only once. Sequenced material: PBMCs from the stem cell graft donor, taken from the stem cell graft. These receptor sequences come from a human donor who donated a stem cell graft to a child with SCID.

The table lists this clonotype with many counts. The chain uses TRBV6-5 and TRBJ2-1; the D gene is possibly TRBD1 (5 bases). Germline-derived CDR1 and CDR2 are MNHEY and SVGAGI. The CDR3 contains 15 residues. V was trimmed by 5 bases and J by 4 bases, leaving 15 bases between them. The CDR3 region has the DNA TGTGCCAGCAGTAACAGGTCGTTGAGGTACAATGAGCAGTTCTTC. Its translation: CASSNRSLRYNEQFF.

This clonotype was observed at least ten times. J is TRBJ2-7 and V is TRBV2; 8 bases align to TRBD1. CDR3 length: 12 amino acids. Looked up from germline, CDR1 is SNHLY and CDR2 is FYNNEI. The V and J ends lost 9 bases and 5 bases, in that order; junction bases with no gene match: 6. The CDR3 loop reads CASKDRANEQYF. Here the CDR3 DNA reads TGTGCCAGTAAGGACAGGGCTAACGAGCAGTACTTC.

In its sample, this clonotype was seen many times. The rearrangement uses TRBV20-1 and TRBJ1-1; D remains ambiguous. V lost 1 base and J lost 6, with 6 bases in between. The germline V gene has CDR1 DFQATT and CDR2 SNEGSKA (reference sequence). This CDR3 comprises 11 residues. The CDR3 loop reads CSARGTAEAFF. The CDR3 DNA sequence: TGCAGTGCTAGAGGAACCGCTGAAGCTTTCTTT.

This clonotype was found many times. The J gene is TRBJ1-1, the V gene TRBV12-3 or TRBV12-4; D unclear. The CDR3 spans 14 residues. V lost 8 bases to trimming and J lost 0 bases, with 13 bases between them. The DNA for the CDR3 is TGTGCCAGCTACCACGGGAGGATGAACACTGAAGCTTTCTTT. This gives the protein CASYHGRMNTEAFF.

The sample holds many counts of this clonotype. The V gene is TRBV29-1, the J gene TRBJ1-2; D gene unclear. Germline CDR1 is SQVTM and CDR2 is ANQGSEA. V was clipped by 1 base and J by 6 bases, with 12 bases between them. CDR3 size: 13 residues. This CDR3 is CSVEAQEGDGYTF. Here the CDR3 DNA reads TGCAGCGTTGAAGCCCAGGAGGGCGATGGCTACACCTTC.

In this sample, this clonotype turned up many times. This chain connects TRBV7-2 to TRBJ1-6, with a weak D call TRBD1 (5 bases). This CDR3 comprises 17 residues. V lost 5 bases, J lost 10 bases, and 24 bases lay in between. Germline CDR1 SGHTA, CDR2 FQGNSA. The CDR3 here is CASSPNRQGIQSSPLHF. The CDR3, as DNA: TGTGCCAGCAGCCCCAACCGGCAGGGAATCCAATCCTCACCCCTCCACTTT.